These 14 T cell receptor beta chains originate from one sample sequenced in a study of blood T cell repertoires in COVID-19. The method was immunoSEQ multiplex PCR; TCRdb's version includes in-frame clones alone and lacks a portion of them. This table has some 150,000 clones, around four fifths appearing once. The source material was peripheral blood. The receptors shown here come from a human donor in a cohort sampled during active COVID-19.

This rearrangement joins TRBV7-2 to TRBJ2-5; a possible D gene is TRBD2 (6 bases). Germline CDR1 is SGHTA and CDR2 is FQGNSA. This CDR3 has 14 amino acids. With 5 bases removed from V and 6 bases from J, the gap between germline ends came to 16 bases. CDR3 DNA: TGTGCCAGCAGCCGCGGAGGGCCGATAAAGACCCAGTACTTC. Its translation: CASSRGGPIKTQYF.

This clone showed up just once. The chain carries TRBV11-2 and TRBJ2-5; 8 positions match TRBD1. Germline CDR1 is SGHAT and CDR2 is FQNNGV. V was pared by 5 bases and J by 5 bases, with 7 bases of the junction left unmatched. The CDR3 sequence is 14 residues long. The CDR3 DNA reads TGTGCCAGCAGCCCGGACAGGGTCGCCGAGACCCAGTACTTC. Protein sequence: CASSPDRVAETQYF. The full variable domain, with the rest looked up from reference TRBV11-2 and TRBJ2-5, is EAGVAQSPRYKIIEKRQSVAFWCNPISGHATLYWYQQILGQGPKLLIQFQNNGVVDDSQLPKDRFSAERLKGVDSTLKIQPAKLEDSAVYLCASSPDRVAETQYFGPGTRLLVL.

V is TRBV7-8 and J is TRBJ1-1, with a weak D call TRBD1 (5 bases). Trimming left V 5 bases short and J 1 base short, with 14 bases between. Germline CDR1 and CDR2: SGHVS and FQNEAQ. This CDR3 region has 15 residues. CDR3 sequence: CASSPPTTGNTEAFF. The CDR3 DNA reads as TGTGCCAGCAGCCCCCCGACCACAGGGAACACTGAAGCTTTCTTT.

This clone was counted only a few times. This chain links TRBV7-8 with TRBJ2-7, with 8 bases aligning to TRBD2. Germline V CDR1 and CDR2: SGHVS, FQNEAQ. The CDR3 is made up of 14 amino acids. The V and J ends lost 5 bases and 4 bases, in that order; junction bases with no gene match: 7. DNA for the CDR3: TGTGCCAGCAGCCGAGCGGGAGAGATTTACGAGCAGTACTTC. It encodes CASSRAGEIYEQYF.

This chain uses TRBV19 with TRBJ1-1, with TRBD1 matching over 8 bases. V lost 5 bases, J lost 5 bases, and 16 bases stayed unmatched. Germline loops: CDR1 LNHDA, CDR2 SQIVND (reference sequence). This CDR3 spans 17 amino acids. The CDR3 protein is CASSEGQGKGIWTEAFF. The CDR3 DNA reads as TGTGCCAGTAGTGAAGGACAGGGTAAGGGCATTTGGACTGAAGCTTTCTTT.

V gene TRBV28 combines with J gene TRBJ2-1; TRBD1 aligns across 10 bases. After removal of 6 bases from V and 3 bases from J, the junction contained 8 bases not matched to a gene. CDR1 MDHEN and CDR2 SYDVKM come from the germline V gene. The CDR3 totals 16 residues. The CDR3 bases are TGTGCCAGCAGGGCTCCGGGACAGGGGAACTACAATGAGCAGTTCTTC. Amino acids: CASRAPGQGNYNEQFF.

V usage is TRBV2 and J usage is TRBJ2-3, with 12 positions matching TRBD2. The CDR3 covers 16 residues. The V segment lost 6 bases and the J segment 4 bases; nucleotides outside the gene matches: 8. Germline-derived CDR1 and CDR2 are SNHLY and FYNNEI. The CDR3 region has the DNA TGTGCCAGCAGGAACCCGGGACTAGCGGGCGCAGATACGCAGTATTTT. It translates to CASRNPGLAGADTQYF.

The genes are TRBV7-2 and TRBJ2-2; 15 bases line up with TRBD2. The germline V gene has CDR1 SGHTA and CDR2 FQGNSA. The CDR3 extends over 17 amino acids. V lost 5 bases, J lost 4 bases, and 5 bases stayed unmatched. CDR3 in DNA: TGTGCCAGCAGCGGGGGGGGACTAGCGGGAGGCACCGGGGAGCTGTTTTTT. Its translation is CASSGGGLAGGTGELFF.

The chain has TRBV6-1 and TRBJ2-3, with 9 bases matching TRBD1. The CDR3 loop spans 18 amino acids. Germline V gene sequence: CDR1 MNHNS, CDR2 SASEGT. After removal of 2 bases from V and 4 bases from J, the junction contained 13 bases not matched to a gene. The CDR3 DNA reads TGTGCCAGCAGTGAACGACGGGGACAGGGACCTCGCCCAGATACGCAGTATTTT. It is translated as CASSERRGQGPRPDTQYF.

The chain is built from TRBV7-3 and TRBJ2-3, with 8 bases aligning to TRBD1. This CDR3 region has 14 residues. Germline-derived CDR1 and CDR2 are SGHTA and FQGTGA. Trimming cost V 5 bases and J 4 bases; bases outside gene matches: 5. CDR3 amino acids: CASSRQGKADTQYF. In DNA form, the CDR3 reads TGTGCCAGCAGCCGACAGGGGAAGGCAGATACGCAGTATTTT.

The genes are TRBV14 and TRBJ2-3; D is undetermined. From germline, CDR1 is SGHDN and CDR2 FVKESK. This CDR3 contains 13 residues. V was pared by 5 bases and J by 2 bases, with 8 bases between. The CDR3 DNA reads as TGTGCCAGCAGCTCTGACTCCACAGATACGCAGTATTTT. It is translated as CASSSDSTDTQYF. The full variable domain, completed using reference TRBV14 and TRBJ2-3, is EAGVTQFPSHSVIEKGQTVTLRCDPISGHDNLYWYRRVMGKEIKFLLHFVKESKQDESGMPNNRFLAERTGGTYSTLKVQPAELEDSGVYFCASSSDSTDTQYFGPGTRLTVL.

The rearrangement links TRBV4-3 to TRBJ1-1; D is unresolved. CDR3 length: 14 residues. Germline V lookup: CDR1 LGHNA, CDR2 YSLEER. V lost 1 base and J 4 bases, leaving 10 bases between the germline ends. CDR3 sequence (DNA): TGCGCCAGCAGCCAAGGACCGAGGAGCACTGAAGCTTTCTTT. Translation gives CASSQGPRSTEAFF.

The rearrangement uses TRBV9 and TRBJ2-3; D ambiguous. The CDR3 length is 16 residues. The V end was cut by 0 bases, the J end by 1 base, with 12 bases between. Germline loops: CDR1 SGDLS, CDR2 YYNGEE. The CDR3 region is CASSVGGLFGTDTQYF. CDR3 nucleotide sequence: TGTGCCAGCAGCGTAGGAGGTTTGTTTGGCACAGATACGCAGTATTTT.

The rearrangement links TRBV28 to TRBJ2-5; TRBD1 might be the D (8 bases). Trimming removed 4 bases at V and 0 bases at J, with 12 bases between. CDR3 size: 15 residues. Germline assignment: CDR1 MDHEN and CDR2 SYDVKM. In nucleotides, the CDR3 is TGTGCCAGCAGTTACAGGGGGGGGTACCAAGAGACCCAGTACTTC. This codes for CASSYRGGYQETQYF.